This entry is about one T cell receptor (beta chain). Its antigen remains undetermined. Base qualities are missing; no much larger clone stands one base away. This specimen comes from a study of CD39 and CD103 CD8 tumor-infiltrating T cells (dated by TCRdb to the late 2010s). Concerning the study at large: The repertoire comparisons shown came from four patients: one with an HPV-positive HNSCC, one with an HPV-negative HNSCC, one with ovarian cancer and one with melanoma. Deep sequencing of TCRbeta CDR3 was used to compare the repertoires of CD8 TIL subsets, defined by CD103 and CD39, with those of peripheral memory CD8 T cells. Overall study results and their limits: Clonotypes from DN TILs largely overlapped with peripheral memory CD8 repertoires, while clonotypes from DP TILs were only rarely found in blood or uninvolved lymph node. Compared with DN and SP CD8 TILs and with blood memory CD8 T cells, DP CD8 TILs appeared more oligoclonal, with the top 30 clonotypes covering about 50-86%.

Reading from cysteine to phenylalanine, the CDR3 counts 13 amino acids. Of all the DNA, just the CDR3 is kept, 39 bases in frame from base 1. The junction carries 8 bases between V and J, which are trimmed by 6 bases and 0 bases respectively. For CDR1 and CDR2, the germline V gene lists MNHNS and SASEGT. For each subset, genomic DNA was extracted from roughly 10,000 to 100,000 sorted cells using the DNeasy Blood and Tissue Kit. The immunoSEQ service sequenced and mapped the TCRbeta V-J or V-D-J regions, with coverage above 9x for each sample. The authors' pipeline ran thus. Only productive rearrangements exported from the immunoSEQ Analyzer platform were analyzed, with clonality assessed on the 500 most abundant clones. Repertoire overlap between populations was quantified with the Morisita-Horn similarity index and the Jaccard index. In about 6 cancer patients, Morisita-Horn similarity was measured between the TCR repertoires of CD8 T-cell subsets. This immuneACCESS table, as held by TCRdb, lists in-frame sequences with V and J called but not all clones. Of the missing ones, under half trace to an unresolved V gene in checked studies; the others have no known cause. Clonal size and the V and J genes are those of that table, whereas D and trimming came from the DNA. This sample is represented by approximately 17,000 clones; about 89% of them were singletons. Together, the top ten hold 4.3% of the sample.

Patients were not receiving therapy at sample collection, though earlier treatments ranged from chemotherapy, radiotherapy, surgery and immunotherapy to none. After thawing, cells were enriched for T lymphocytes using a negative-selection kit, with EpCAM beads added for tumor-infiltrating lymphocytes. Memory CD8 T cells were sorted as CD8+CD4-CD45RA- cells regardless of CCR7 expression. Before analysis, peripheral blood mononuclear cells were isolated on a Ficoll-Paque PLUS gradient and cryopreserved. Populations were sorted on a FACSAria II to 99% purity, and cell pellets were frozen without culture for TCR sequencing.

Sequencing was carried out using CD8+ T cells sorted from blood. The intended sense of this specimen's cell subset or site label: total memory CD8 T cells (CD45RA-CCR7+/-) from blood or uninvolved lymph node. Here the chain combines TRBV6-1 and TRBJ1-1, and perhaps TRBD1 as D gene, on 6 matching bases. The clonotype comes from a human donor with head and neck squamous cell carcinoma. Read as DNA, the sequence is TGTGCCAGCAGGGACAGATTGAACACTGAAGCTTTCTTT. Its protein is CASRDRLNTEAFF.